This T cell receptor beta chain was captured by sequencing in a study of blood T cell repertoires in COVID-19. Study-level background: T cells, B-cell-depleted T cells, or PBMCs supplied cDNA or gDNA.

Original data processing: Amplification from reference gene primers served as the basis for estimated nucleated cell counts. The method was immunoSEQ multiplex PCR; TCRdb's version includes in-frame clones alone and lacks a portion of them. The V and J calls and the clone size are those of that table, but D and trimming were determined from the DNA. The table lists approximately 300,000 clones, around nine tenths of them singletons, with around 4.8% in the top ten. Donors were grouped by their self-reported clinical history. All recovered Cohort 3 donors got two negative PCRs, got clearance, or saw symptom resolution. The source is a man aged 55 to 70 who had recovered from COVID-19. The sample comprised PBMCs or T cells enriched from blood (not recorded which).

The CDR3, as DNA: TGTGCCAGCAGTCAGGGAACCTATGGCTACACCTTC. Translating gives CASSQGTYGYTF. V usage is TRBV2 and J usage is TRBJ1-2; D is perhaps TRBD1 (5 bases). CDR1 is SNHLY and CDR2 is FYNNEI in the germline V gene. V lost 5 bases and J lost 4, with 8 bases in between. This CDR3 region has 12 residues.